The rows below give T cell receptor beta chains drawn from one sample of a study of cytomegalovirus exposure and HLA in healthy donors. Using immunoSEQ multiplex PCR, the repertoire was profiled, and TCRdb retains in-frame clones only, with some absent. Among around 180,000 clones listed, around 81% were seen once. The sequencing input was PBMCs. Source of these receptors: a middle-aged man in good health and CMV-seronegative. CDR3s leave out the opening cysteine and the closing phenylalanine or tryptophan. A D gene is named only where the DNA matches it firmly.

>TRBD1|TRBV5-1
ASMPTTGSSYEQY
>.|TRBV25-1
ASSDVGRNGNTIY
>TRBD1|TRBV5-4
ASNRRDSYEQY
>.|TRBV2
ASRPQGTAEAF
>.|TRBV19
ASSIVRTGGTDTQY
>TRBD1|TRBV4-3
ASSQNPGQGNSPLH
>.|TRBV11-2
ASSLSRAALKQY
>TRBD2|TRBV29-1
SVAQAGGTQETQY
>TRBD1|TRBV10-3
ATFTGTGEEWQY
>.|TRBV7-3
ASSSKDRDYTDTQY
>.|TRBV7-8
ASSLRGIQEQF
>TRBD2|TRBV5-1
ASRTTSGSAPSRNEQF
>.|TRBV2
ASSVTGLGKLF
>.|TRBV27
ASRAREADTQY
>TRBD2|TRBV4-3
ASSQDVLAGRNTQY
>TRBD1|TRBV7-2
ASSLDRGRKEQY
>TRBD1|TRBV4-1
ASSHPGQGPYEQY
>TRBD1|TRBV5-5
ASSSGQGANEKLF